One TCR beta chain is described in this entry. Its cognate antigen has yet to be identified. It has no much larger one-base neighbor in the sample; base qualities were not kept. Sequences LNHDA (CDR1) and SQIVND (CDR2) are obtained from the germline V gene (reference sequence). The junction carries 9 bases between V and J, which are trimmed by 3 bases and 1 base respectively. The CDR3, from cysteine to phenylalanine, totals 15 residues. The DNA shown is the 45-base CDR3, in frame from base 1. This sample was included in a study of blood T cell repertoires in COVID-19 (dated by TCRdb to between 2020 and 2021). About the full investigation: The collaborator samples originated in the United States, Italy and Spain and spanned the acute and convalescent phases of COVID-19. Where available, HLA class I and class II types were obtained from metadata supplied by the sample provider rather than from assay-based typing. The repertoires were released in a freely available public database intended as a resource for research on the immune response to SARS-CoV-2. The material from the prospective study consisted of cDNA or gDNA derived from T cells, B-cell-depleted T cells, or PBMCs. Subjects who had been exposed to COVID-19, were actively infected with it, or had recovered from it provided the deeply sampled blood TCRbeta repertoires that made up the dataset. Sample metadata almost always included a de-identified subject ID, COVID-19 status, age in years and sex. The samples were drawn from two sources: the first 160 participants of the ongoing ImmuneRACE study, and fewer than 1,500 subjects contributed by 6 global collaborators. Points the paper makes about the study in general: Clinical and demographic metadata were provided uncurated, with the amount varying by source and participant.

Whole blood was collected in K2EDTA tubes by collaborating institutions according to the institutions' own protocols. For TCRbeta analysis, collaborators shipped samples as frozen whole blood, isolated PBMCs, or DNA extracted from either of those sample types. TCRbeta CDR3 regions were amplified from genomic DNA by means of the immunoSEQ Assay, a bias-controlled multiplex PCR. Under the source paper's analysis protocol: The number of nucleated cells in each sample was estimated by amplification of reference gene primers within the assay. Sequence reads were collapsed and filtered to measure the absolute abundance of every unique TCRbeta CDR3 rearrangement. For each sample, productive Simpson clonality was calculated as the square root of Simpson's diversity index across productive rearrangements. TCRdb took this table from immuneACCESS and kept in-frame rearrangements with V and J called. Such tables lack part of the clones; where checked against another copy, unresolved V genes explain under half of the gap, and the rest is unexplained. That table furnishes V, J and clone size, whereas the DNA furnished D and trimming. Within this sample are tens of thousands of clones, with roughly 90% of them counted one time only. The top ten hold 15% to 20% of the sample.

The clonotype originates from a human donor with active COVID-19. The donor label of this sample is uncertain. Sequencing input: peripheral blood. The rearrangement joined TRBV19 to TRBJ2-2, with a tentative D gene TRBD1 over 5 matching bases. The CDR3 reads CASSMIDRNTGELFF. The bases read TGTGCCAGTAGTATGATCGACAGGAACACCGGGGAGCTGTTTTTT.